One and the same sample provided the 3 T cell receptor beta chains below, sequenced in a study of beta chain features in type 1 diabetes. The authors reverse transcribed all of the isolated RNA, so sequencing captured expressed TCRB transcripts. TCRdb keeps only in-frame clones here, not all; method: immunoSEQ multiplex PCR. The data hold 400,000 to 600,000 clones, with about 30% observed a single time. Sequencing was done on a sample of naive CD4+ T cells from blood. The origin of the receptors is a young man in good health.

The chain links TRBV7-9 to TRBJ1-2; a possible D gene is TRBD1 (5 bases). CDR3 length: 12 amino acids. Trimming pared 5 bases from V and 10 bases from J, leaving 14 bases between. The germline gives CDR1 SEHNR, CDR2 FQNEAQ (reference sequence). The CDR3 here is CASSPGTLDYTF. Written as DNA, the CDR3 is TGTGCCAGCAGCCCTGGGACTTTGGACTACACCTTC.

This chain connects TRBV15 to TRBJ2-1; no reliable D call. V lost 0 bases to trimming and J lost 4 bases, with 19 bases between them. The CDR3 covers 18 residues. Germline values: CDR1 LNHNV, CDR2 YYDKDF (reference sequence). CDR3 region: CATSREMPAPAAYNEQFF. The DNA for the CDR3 is TGTGCCACCAGCAGAGAAATGCCGGCTCCGGCTGCATACAATGAGCAGTTCTTC.

This clone was counted between two and nine times. V and J are TRBV5-1 and TRBJ2-1; D is unresolved. Germline V CDR1 and CDR2: SGHRS, YFSETQ. The CDR3 is 14 amino acids. Trimming pared 0 bases from V and 4 bases from J, leaving 8 bases between. DNA for the CDR3: TGCGCCAGCAGCTTGGAAGGTCTATACAATGAGCAGTTCTTC. Translation gives CASSLEGLYNEQFF.